The clone carrying this TCR beta chain appeared a few times. Every patient had relapsed following autologous stem cell transplantation, and cohorts differed in brentuximab vedotin exposure. Complete response, partial response or progressive disease were the best responses. This sample is drawn from a study of PD-1 blockade in classical Hodgkin lymphoma. CDR3 length equals 13 residues. Trimming cost V 2 bases and J 9 bases, with 13 bases left between them. CDR1 SQVTM and CDR2 ANQGSEA come from the germline V gene. Sequencing was performed with immunoSEQ multiplex PCR; in TCRdb, only in-frame clones are kept and a portion is missing. The sample has nearly 100,000 clones, over 80% seen once.

The chain carries TRBV29-1 and TRBJ2-2; D ambiguous. The sample was peripheral blood mononuclear cells (PBMCs), taken at baseline. The TCR sequence derives from a human donor with classical Hodgkin lymphoma. The CDR3 is CSVELATRRELFF. CDR3 bases: TGCAGCGTTGAACTGGCGACGAGGCGGGAGCTGTTTTTT.